This TCR beta chain was obtained from a study of graft-versus-host responses after intestinal transplantation. Study at large: Anti-thymocyte globulin induction, then tacrolimus and steroids for about three years, went to all recipients.

Details on this clone: Its antigen is unidentified.

Produced via immunoSEQ multiplex PCR; TCRdb's table is partial and in-frame only. The sample shows almost 40,000 clones, 90% to 95% of them seen only once. The sample in question was unstimulated CD8+ T cells sorted from spleen or lymph node cells, obtained before transplant. This clonotype was obtained from a human donor who was the organ donor for an intestinal transplant.

This CDR3 is CASSYSQIRTQYF. The DNA of the CDR3 is TGTGCCAGCAGTTACTCACAGATAAGGACCCAGTACTTC. This chain joins TRBV6-5 and TRBJ2-5; unclear D gene. CDR3 size: 13 residues. Trimming shortened V by 0 bases and J by 7 bases, and 9 bases separated the two germline ends. Germline loops: CDR1 MNHEY, CDR2 SVGAGI.